The next 23 T cell receptor beta chains were all read from a single sample in a study of T cells in Graves' hyperthyroidism and ophthalmopathy. RNA transcripts yielded amplified TCR beta CDR3 regions. RT-PCR in the first round (using the HTBI primer set) targeted the TCR CDR3. TCRdb passed the multiplex PCR reads through MiXCR, listing each CDR3 protein once. The table shows roughly 710,000 distinct CDR3 sequences, with approximately 40% occurring only once. Specimen: blood. The origin of the receptors is a woman between 40 and 55 years old with Graves' hyperthyroidism.

The V and J genes are TRBV25-1 and TRBJ2-7; TRBD2 is a possible D gene (5 bases). Trimming left V 3 bases short and J 2 bases short, with 11 bases between. The CDR3 covers 14 residues. Looked up from germline, CDR1 is MGHDK and CDR2 is SYGVNS. DNA of the CDR3: TGTGCCAGCAGTGATGGTAGCGCCACCTACGAGCAGTACTTC. Its protein product is CASSDGSATYEQYF.

The chain joins TRBV9 to TRBJ2-2; either TRBD1 or TRBD2 may fit D (5 bases each). V was pared by 4 bases and J by 1 base, with 11 bases between. The CDR3 is 15 residues long. Germline lookup yields CDR1 SGDLS and CDR2 YYNGEE. The CDR3 loop reads CASSFRGLNTGELFF. The CDR3 DNA reads as TGTGCCAGCAGCTTCCGGGGCCTGAACACCGGGGAGCTGTTTTTT.

A note on this clonotype: The final CDR3 position lacks the conserved phenylalanine or tryptophan, pointing to a likely read error. This sequence joins TRBV7-3 and TRBJ2-7; TRBD1 agrees at 7 bases. V was pared by 3 bases and J by 2 bases, with 7 bases of the junction left unmatched. CDR3 size: 15 residues. Germline V CDR1 and CDR2: SGHTA, FQGTGA. The CDR3 protein is CASSLDRLYPYEQYL. Written as DNA, the CDR3 is TGTGCCAGCAGCTTGGACAGGCTATATCCCTACGAGCAGTACTTG.

This clonotype was counted many times. The chain links TRBV10-1 to TRBJ1-1; TRBD1 matches 7 bases. CDR1 is WNHNN and CDR2 is SYGVQD in the germline V gene (reference sequence). There are 14 residues in the CDR3. The trim removed 2 bases at V and 2 bases at J, leaving 2 bases unmatched. The CDR3 loop is CASSEGTANTEAFF. The CDR3 DNA follows: TGCGCCAGCAGTGAGGGGACAGCTAACACTGAAGCTTTCTTT.

In its sample, this clonotype was seen many times. The V and J genes are TRBV10-3 and TRBJ2-5, with D perhaps matching TRBD2 (6 bases). The CDR3 is 12 amino acids. Germline V lookup: CDR1 ENHRY, CDR2 SYGVKD. V dropped 5 bases and J dropped 4 bases, with 8 bases sitting between them. CDR3 sequence (DNA): TGTGCCATCAGTTTCGGGGGAGAGACCCAGTACTTC. Translated, it gives CAISFGGETQYF.

The rearrangement links TRBV4-1 to TRBJ2-7; D is unclear. The germline V gene encodes CDR1 MGHRA and CDR2 YSYEKL. The V gene lost 0 bases and the J gene lost 1 base, with 7 bases spanning the gap. The CDR3 consists of 14 residues. The CDR3 loop is CASSQDYSSYEQYF. CDR3 sequence (DNA): TGCGCCAGCAGCCAAGATTACAGTTCCTACGAGCAGTACTTC.

As for this clonotype: A read error may be the cause here, since a much bigger clone is one base away. The J gene is TRBJ1-6, the V gene TRBV20-1; perhaps TRBD1 as D (6 bases). This CDR3 spans 15 amino acids. Germline V gives CDR1 DFQATT, CDR2 SNEGSKA (reference sequence). V was clipped by 4 bases and J by 9 bases, with 19 bases between them. CDR3 loop: CSAMVGAGTSSPLHF. The CDR3 DNA follows: TGCAGTGCTATGGTGGGGGCCGGCACATCTTCACCCCTCCACTTT.

This chain joins TRBV7-9 and TRBJ1-5; tentatively, D is TRBD1 or TRBD2 (6 bases each). The DNA end lines up better with TRBJ2-5; the J call may be wrong. Germline loops: CDR1 SEHNR, CDR2 FQNEAQ (reference sequence). This CDR3 comprises 16 residues. CDR3 in amino acids: CASSSPQGLSNQPQYF. The CDR3 nucleotides read TGTGCCAGCAGCTCACCACAGGGACTTAGCAATCAGCCCCAGTACTTC.

The chain combines TRBV27 with TRBJ2-7, with D perhaps TRBD1 or TRBD2 (5 bases each). Germline V gene lookup returns CDR1 MNHEY and CDR2 SMNVEV (reference sequence). The V end was cut by 4 bases, the J end by 4 bases, with 20 bases between. This CDR3 comprises 16 residues. This chain's CDR3 is CASSSPLSGAVYEQYF. In nucleotides, the CDR3 is TGTGCCAGCAGTTCCCCCCTGTCCGGGGCGGTATACGAGCAGTACTTC.

V and J are TRBV7-8 and TRBJ1-1; D possibly corresponds to TRBD1 (5 bases). This CDR3 region has 16 residues. V lost 1 base and J 0 bases, leaving 12 bases between the germline ends. Germline CDR1 reads SGHVS; CDR2 reads FQNEAQ. The CDR3, as DNA: TGTGCCAGCAGCTTAGTGAGGGACCTAATGAACACTGAAGCTTTCTTT. Protein sequence: CASSLVRDLMNTEAFF.

The CDR3 DNA follows: TGTGCCAGCAGCCAGTGGGGGAGGAGATCTGGGGCCAACGTCCTGACTTTC. The encoded protein is CASSQWGRRSGANVLTF. The chain employs TRBV7-9 and TRBJ2-6; D is possibly TRBD2 (6 bases). The CDR3 contains 17 residues. With 5 bases removed from V and 1 base from J, the gap between germline ends came to 15 bases. Germline V gene data show CDR1 as SEHNR and CDR2 as FQNEAQ (reference sequence).

In its sample, this clonotype was seen a few times. J is TRBJ2-7 and V is TRBV20-1, with 8 bases fitting TRBD1. With 4 bases clipped from V and 1 base from J, the junction kept 3 bases outside the gene matches. The V gene's germline CDR1 is DFQATT and CDR2 SNEGSKA (reference sequence). This CDR3 spans 13 amino acids. DNA of the CDR3: TGCAGTGCTACAGGGGGCATTTCCTACGAGCAGTACTTC. It codes for CSATGGISYEQYF.

The genes are TRBV10-2 and TRBJ2-2; D is uncertain. Trimming cost V 5 bases and J 5 bases, with 3 bases left between them. Germline CDR1 WSHSY, CDR2 SAAADI. The CDR3 spans 11 residues. Written as DNA, the CDR3 is TGCGCCAGCAGTAAAACCGGGGAGCTGTTTTTT. Translated: CASSKTGELFF.

This clonotype was recorded at least ten times. The V gene is TRBV15, the J gene TRBJ1-1; maybe TRBD1 (6 bases). The V gene lost 0 bases and the J gene lost 11 bases, with 10 bases spanning the gap. Germline V gives CDR1 LNHNV, CDR2 YYDKDF (reference sequence). CDR3 length: 12 amino acids. The CDR3 sequence: CATSREGGTAFF. The DNA for the CDR3 is TGTGCCACCAGCAGAGAAGGGGGGACGGCTTTCTTT.

The chain carries TRBV20-1 and TRBJ2-5, with 9 bases lining up with TRBD2. Trimming took 4 bases from V and 6 from J; bases not matched to a gene: 9. The CDR3 sequence is 14 residues long. Per the germline V gene, CDR1 is DFQATT and CDR2 is SNEGSKA (reference sequence). The CDR3 spells CSAMGLAGSKTQYF. The CDR3 DNA reads as TGCAGTGCTATGGGGCTAGCGGGATCGAAGACCCAGTACTTC.

V usage is TRBV30 and J usage is TRBJ2-3, with D tentatively TRBD2 (6 bases). The CDR3 is 13 residues long. Germline CDR1 is GTSNPN and CDR2 is SVGIG (reference sequence). V lost 0 bases and J lost 4, with 8 bases in between. CDR3 region: CAWSVRRADTQYF. The CDR3 DNA follows: TGTGCCTGGAGTGTACGGAGGGCAGATACGCAGTATTTT.

This clonotype was seen ten or more times. This chain's CDR3 is CASSLTGSGANVLTF. The CDR3 nucleotides read TGTGCCAGCAGCTTAACGGGGTCTGGGGCCAACGTCCTGACTTTC. V and J are TRBV7-9 and TRBJ2-6; weak D call: TRBD2 (5 bases). Germline CDR1 SEHNR, CDR2 FQNEAQ (reference sequence). V lost 2 bases, J lost 1 base, and 6 bases lay in between. CDR3 length equals 15 residues.

In this sample, this clonotype turned up many times. The V gene is TRBV10-3, the J gene TRBJ2-7; 8 nucleotides agree with TRBD1. V lost 5 bases and J lost 2; bases outside the gene matches: 5. The CDR3 runs to 14 residues. The germline CDR1 and CDR2 sequences are ENHRY and SYGVKD. The CDR3 loop is CAISWTGPTYEQYF. The CDR3 bases are TGTGCCATCAGTTGGACAGGGCCCACCTACGAGCAGTACTTC.

This clonotype came up a few times. The chain joins TRBV5-1 to TRBJ1-6; a weak D match, TRBD1 (5 bases). The CDR3 is 16 amino acids. Trimming took off 1 base at V and 5 bases at J, with 13 bases between the two ends. Germline assignment: CDR1 SGHRS and CDR2 YFSETQ. The CDR3 DNA reads as TGCGCCAGCAGCTTGTATAGCAGGGTCGATAATTCACCCCTCCACTTT. This translates into CASSLYSRVDNSPLHF.

This clonotype was found many times. This chain joins TRBV2 and TRBJ1-1, with D perhaps TRBD1 (6 bases). This CDR3 has 12 amino acids. Deletions cut 9 bases from V and 2 bases from J, with 10 bases between. Germline values: CDR1 SNHLY, CDR2 FYNNEI. The CDR3 DNA follows: TGTGCCAGTTACAGGGCCAACACTGAAGCTTTCTTT. Its translation: CASYRANTEAFF.

The sample holds many counts of this clonotype. This chain uses TRBV15 with TRBJ1-1, with TRBD1 matching over 7 bases. There are 16 residues in the CDR3. J gave up 1 base and V 3 bases, and 8 bases lay outside the gene matches. Germline V lookup: CDR1 LNHNV, CDR2 YYDKDF (reference sequence). This CDR3 is CATSSSLGQENTEAFF. In DNA, the CDR3 is TGTGCCACCAGCAGTTCCTTAGGACAGGAGAACACTGAAGCTTTCTTT.

This clonotype has more than one count but fewer than ten. The J gene is TRBJ1-5, the V gene TRBV7-2, with TRBD1 matching 7 bases. The CDR3 spans 19 residues. Trimming at V came to 1 base and at J to 6 bases, leaving 18 bases not matched to a gene. Germline-derived CDR1 and CDR2 are SGHTA and FQGNSA. In nucleotides, the CDR3 is TGTGCCAGCAGCTTAGTAATGGCAGGGGGAAACGTACGCAGTCAGCCCCAGCATTTT. Residues: CASSLVMAGGNVRSQPQHF.

This clonotype was detected once. This may be a read error: a much more frequent sequence differs by one nucleotide. The gene calls are TRBV5-5 and TRBJ2-7, with D possibly being TRBD2 (6 bases). The CDR3 is made up of 15 amino acids. V was cut by 4 bases and J by 3 bases, with 17 bases left in between. Looked up from germline, CDR1 is SGHKS and CDR2 is YYEKEE (reference sequence). The CDR3 bases are TGTGCCAGCAGCCTTCGACTAGGTTGGGACTACGAGCAGTACTTC. Its translation: CASSLRLGWDYEQYF.